This TCR beta chain was profiled in a study of response to subunit inactivated influenza vaccine. In this sample, this clonotype turned up a few times. The antigen is unknown. Each CDR3 protein gets one entry after TCRdb re-called the RT-PCR reads with MiXCR. Among approximately 680,000 distinct CDR3 sequences listed, approximately 14% were seen once. The study's findings and limits: Authors suggested each seasonal influenza vaccination recruits few new T cells.

With 5 bases removed from V and 0 bases from J, the gap between germline ends came to 16 bases. CDR1 and CDR2 (germline): SGHTA, FQGNSA. The CDR3 totals 16 residues. The sequence was obtained from a man aged 45-65 years who received an inactivated influenza vaccine. The material sequenced was PBMCs from blood, taken 11 to 12 days after vaccination. The chain carries TRBV7-2 and TRBJ1-1; D possibly corresponds to TRBD1 (5 bases). CDR3 nucleotide sequence: TGTGCCAGCAGCCGACGACAGCGTACACTGAACACTGAAGCTTTCTTT. Amino acid sequence: CASSRRQRTLNTEAFF.